Below, 8 T cell receptor beta chains from the same sample are listed, as sequenced in a study of shared clonotypes between healthy human individuals. Produced via immunoSEQ multiplex PCR; TCRdb's table is partial and in-frame only. This sample has 2,500,000 or so clones, with 85% to 95% found just once. Source material: naive CD4+ T cells from PBMCs. As to subset: CD45RA+ positively selected. These receptors were obtained from a man aged 18 to 30 in good health. Some clones in this sample may be carry-over from other donors' samples.

The chain joins TRBV11-3 to TRBJ2-1, with 11 bases identical to TRBD2. Looked up from germline, CDR1 is SGHNT and CDR2 is YENEEA. J lost 5 bases, V lost 8 bases, and 14 bases had no gene match. The CDR3 consists of 17 residues. CDR3 loop: CASRSGSGRAEDNEQFF. The CDR3 bases are TGTGCCAGCCGATCAGGTAGCGGGAGGGCCGAGGACAATGAGCAGTTCTTC.

This chain connects TRBV28 to TRBJ1-4; possibly TRBD1 for D (6 bases). Trimming removed 6 bases from V and 7 bases from J, with 15 bases in between. There are 14 residues in the CDR3. CDR1 and CDR2 from the germline V gene are MDHEN and SYDVKM. DNA of the CDR3: TGTGCCAGCAGCCATGGGGGGGCGGGTGAAAAACTGTTTTTT. This encodes CASSHGGAGEKLFF.

The CDR3 loop is CASSLGRTTLETQYF. The CDR3 bases are TGCGCCAGCAGCTTGGGGAGGACCACCCTGGAGACCCAGTACTTC. V and J are TRBV5-1 and TRBJ2-5, with D possibly TRBD2 on 5 matching bases. Germline assignment: CDR1 SGHRS and CDR2 YFSETQ. This CDR3 is 15 amino acids long. V gave up 0 bases and J gave up 5 bases, with 14 bases separating them.

V is TRBV9 and J is TRBJ2-3; the D call may be TRBD1 or TRBD2 (5 bases each). Trimming left V 7 bases short and J 1 base short, with 16 bases between. The CDR3 has 15 residues. The V gene's germline CDR1 is SGDLS and CDR2 YYNGEE. The CDR3, as DNA: TGTGCCAGCTCCGCTCGGGGCTGGCGCACAGATACGCAGTATTTT. Amino acids: CASSARGWRTDTQYF.

The rearrangement links TRBV11-3 to TRBJ2-3; D ambiguous. Germline loops: CDR1 SGHNT, CDR2 YENEEA. The CDR3 consists of 14 residues. The germline V and J ends were trimmed by 5 bases and 4 bases, with 13 bases remaining between them. CDR3 DNA sequence: TGTGCCAGCAGCGCCGGCAACGGGCCAGATACGCAGTATTTT. Translated, it gives CASSAGNGPDTQYF. Filled out from reference TRBV11-3 and TRBJ2-3, the complete variable domain reads EAGVVQSPRYKIIEKKQPVAFWCNPISGHNTLYWYLQNLGQGPELLIRYENEEAVDDSQLPKDRFSAERLKGVDSTLKIQPAELGDSAVYLCASSAGNGPDTQYFGPGTRLTVL.

The rearrangement joins TRBV4-1 to TRBJ1-6, with D uncertain. The CDR3 totals 12 residues. Germline values: CDR1 MGHRA, CDR2 YSYEKL. Trimming left V 4 bases short and J 6 bases short, with 4 bases between. CDR3 nucleotide sequence: TGCGCCAGCAGCCTTATTAATTCACCCCTCCACTTT. The encoded protein is CASSLINSPLHF.

The chain links TRBV11-2 to TRBJ2-2; D gene ambiguous. The CDR3 is 16 residues long. V lost 5 bases and J 7 bases, leaving 20 bases between the germline ends. CDR1 is SGHAT, CDR2 FQNNGV, per germline. The CDR3 sequence: CASSPPRPVVIGELFF. In nucleotides, the CDR3 is TGTGCCAGCAGCCCACCAAGGCCTGTGGTAATCGGGGAGCTGTTTTTT.

This chain uses TRBV25-1 with TRBJ2-5; D is uncertain. V lost 4 bases to trimming and J lost 1 base, with 10 bases between them. This CDR3 contains 14 residues. Germline V gene data show CDR1 as MGHDK and CDR2 as SYGVNS. DNA of the CDR3: TGTGCCAGCAGTGTCGGCGGACCCCAAGAGACCCAGTACTTC. Its translation: CASSVGGPQETQYF.